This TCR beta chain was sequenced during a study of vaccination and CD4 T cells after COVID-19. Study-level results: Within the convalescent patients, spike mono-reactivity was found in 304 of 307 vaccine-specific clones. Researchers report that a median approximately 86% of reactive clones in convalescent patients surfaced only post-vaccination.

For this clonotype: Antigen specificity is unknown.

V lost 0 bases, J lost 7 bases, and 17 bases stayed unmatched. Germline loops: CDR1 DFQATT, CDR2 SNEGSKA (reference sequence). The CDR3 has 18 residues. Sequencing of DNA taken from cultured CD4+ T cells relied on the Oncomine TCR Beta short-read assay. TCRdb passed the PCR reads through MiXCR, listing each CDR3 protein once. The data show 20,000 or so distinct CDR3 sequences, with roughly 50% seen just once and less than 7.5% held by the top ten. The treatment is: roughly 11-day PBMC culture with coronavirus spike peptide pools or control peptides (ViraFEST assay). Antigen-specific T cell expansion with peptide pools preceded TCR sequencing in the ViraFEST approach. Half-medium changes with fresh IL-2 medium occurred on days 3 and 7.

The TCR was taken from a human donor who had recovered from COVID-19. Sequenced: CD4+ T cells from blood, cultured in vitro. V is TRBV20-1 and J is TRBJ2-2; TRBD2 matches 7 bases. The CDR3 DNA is TGCAGTGCTAGAGACCCCAGGCGGGGCAGCGGGATGAGCGGGGAGCTGTTTTTT. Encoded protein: CSARDPRRGSGMSGELFF.